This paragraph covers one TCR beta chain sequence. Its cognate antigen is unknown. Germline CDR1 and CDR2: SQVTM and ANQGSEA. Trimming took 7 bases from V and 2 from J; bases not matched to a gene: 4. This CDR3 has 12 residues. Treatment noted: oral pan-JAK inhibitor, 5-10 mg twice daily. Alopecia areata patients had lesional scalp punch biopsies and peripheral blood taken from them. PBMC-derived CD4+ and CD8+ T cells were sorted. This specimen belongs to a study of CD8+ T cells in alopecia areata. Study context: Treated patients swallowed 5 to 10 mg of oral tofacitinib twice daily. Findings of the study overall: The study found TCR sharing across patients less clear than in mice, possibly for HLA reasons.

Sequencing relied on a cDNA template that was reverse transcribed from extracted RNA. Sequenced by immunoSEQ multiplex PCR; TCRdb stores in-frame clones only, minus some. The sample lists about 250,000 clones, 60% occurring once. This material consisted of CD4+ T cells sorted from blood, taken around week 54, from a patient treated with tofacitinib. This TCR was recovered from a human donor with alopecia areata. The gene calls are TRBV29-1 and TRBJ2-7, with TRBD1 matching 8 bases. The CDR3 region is CSATGGPYEQYF. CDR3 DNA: TGCAGCGCTACAGGGGGTCCCTACGAGCAGTACTTC.